This T cell receptor beta chain was sequenced for a study of blood T cell repertoires in COVID-19. Study as a whole: The United States, Italy and Spain provided the acute and convalescent COVID-19 samples. T cells, B-cell-depleted T cells, or PBMCs provided the cDNA or gDNA that served as material.

The CDR3 covers 17 residues. The V end was cut by 2 bases, the J end by 1 base, with 20 bases between. Germline CDR1 reads SQVTM; CDR2 reads ANQGSEA. As handled by the study authors: Reference gene primer amplification in the assay estimated nucleated cell counts. TCRdb keeps only in-frame clones here, not all; method: immunoSEQ multiplex PCR. Clonal size and the V and J genes are those of that table, whereas D and trimming came from the DNA. This sample has 130,000 or so clones; about 86% occur once, and the top ten carry 7% to 10%. The source of this sequence is a woman aged 55 to 70 with acute or convalescent COVID-19. The sequencing input was peripheral blood. The rearrangement uses TRBV29-1 and TRBJ1-1, with TRBD1 as a possible D gene (5 bases). The CDR3 loop is CSVEPTLGGEGNTEAFF. The CDR3 coding sequence is TGCAGCGTTGAACCCACGCTGGGGGGGGAGGGGAACACTGAAGCTTTCTTT.